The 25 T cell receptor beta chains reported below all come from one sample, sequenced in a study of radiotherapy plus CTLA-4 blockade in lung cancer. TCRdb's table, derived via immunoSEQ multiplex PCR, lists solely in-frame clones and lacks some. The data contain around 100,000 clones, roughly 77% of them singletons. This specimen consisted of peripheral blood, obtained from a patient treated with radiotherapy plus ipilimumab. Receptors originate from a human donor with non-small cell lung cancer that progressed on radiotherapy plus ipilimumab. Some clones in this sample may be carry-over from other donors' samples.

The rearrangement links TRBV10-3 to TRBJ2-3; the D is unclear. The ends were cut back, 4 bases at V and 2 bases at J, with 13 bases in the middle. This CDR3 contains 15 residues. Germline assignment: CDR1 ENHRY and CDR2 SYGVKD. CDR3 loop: CAISAGLVLTDTQYF. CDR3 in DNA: TGTGCCATCAGTGCCGGTTTGGTTCTCACAGATACGCAGTATTTT.

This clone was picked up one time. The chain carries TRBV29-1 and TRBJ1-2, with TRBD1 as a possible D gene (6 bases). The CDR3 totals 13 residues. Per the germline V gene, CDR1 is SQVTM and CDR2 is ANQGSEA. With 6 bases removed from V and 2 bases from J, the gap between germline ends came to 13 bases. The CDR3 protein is CSVITGSNYGYTF. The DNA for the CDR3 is TGCAGCGTGATAACAGGGTCCAACTATGGCTACACCTTC. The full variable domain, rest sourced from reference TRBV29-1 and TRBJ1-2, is SAVISQKPSRDICQRGTSLTIQCQVDSQVTMMFWYRQQPGQSLTLIATANQGSEATYESGFVIDKFPISRPNLTFSTLTVSNMSPEDSSIYLCSVITGSNYGYTFGSGTRLTVV.

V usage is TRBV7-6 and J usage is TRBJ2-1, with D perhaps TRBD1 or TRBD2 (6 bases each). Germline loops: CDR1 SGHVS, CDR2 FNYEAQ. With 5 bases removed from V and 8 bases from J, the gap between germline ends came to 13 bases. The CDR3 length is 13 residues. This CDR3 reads CASSLNREDEQFF. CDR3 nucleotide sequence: TGTGCCAGCAGCCTAAACAGGGAGGATGAGCAGTTCTTC.

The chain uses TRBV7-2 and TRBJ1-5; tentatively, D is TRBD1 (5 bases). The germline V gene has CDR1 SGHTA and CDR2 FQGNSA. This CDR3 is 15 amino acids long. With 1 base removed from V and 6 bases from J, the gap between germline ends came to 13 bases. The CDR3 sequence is CASSLESTVSQPQHF. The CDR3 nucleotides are TGTGCCAGCAGCTTAGAATCGACAGTGAGTCAGCCCCAGCATTTT.

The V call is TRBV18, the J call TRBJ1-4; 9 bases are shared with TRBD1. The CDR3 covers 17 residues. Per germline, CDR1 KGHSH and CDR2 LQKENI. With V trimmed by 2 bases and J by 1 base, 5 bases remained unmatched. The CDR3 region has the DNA TGTGCCAGCTCACCAAACAGGGGGCTGGGAACTAATGAAAAACTGTTTTTT. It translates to CASSPNRGLGTNEKLFF.

The CDR3 DNA reads as TGTGCCAGCAGTTACCGTGGGGCAGTAGGTGAAAAACTGTTTTTT. Amino acids: CASSYRGAVGEKLFF. V gene TRBV6-5 combines with J gene TRBJ1-4, with D perhaps matching TRBD1 (5 bases). Germline V CDR1 and CDR2: MNHEY, SVGAGI. V dropped 2 bases and J dropped 7 bases, with 14 bases sitting between them. This CDR3 has 15 residues.

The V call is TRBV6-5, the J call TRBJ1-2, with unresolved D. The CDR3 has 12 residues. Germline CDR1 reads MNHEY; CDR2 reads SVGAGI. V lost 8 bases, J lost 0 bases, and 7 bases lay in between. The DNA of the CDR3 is TGTGCCAGCCGCCGGGCTAACTATGGCTACACCTTC. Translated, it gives CASRRANYGYTF.

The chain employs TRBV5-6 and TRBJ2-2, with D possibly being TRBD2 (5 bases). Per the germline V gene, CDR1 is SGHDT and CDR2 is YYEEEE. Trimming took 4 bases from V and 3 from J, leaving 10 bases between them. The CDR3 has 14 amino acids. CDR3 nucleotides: TGTGCCAGCAGCACCGGACTTTACACCGGGGAGCTGTTTTTT. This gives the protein CASSTGLYTGELFF.

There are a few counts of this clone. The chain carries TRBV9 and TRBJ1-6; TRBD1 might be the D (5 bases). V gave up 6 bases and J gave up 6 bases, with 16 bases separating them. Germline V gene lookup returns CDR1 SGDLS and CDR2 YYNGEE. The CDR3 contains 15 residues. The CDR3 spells CASTKGPWGNSPLHF. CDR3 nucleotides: TGTGCCAGCACCAAGGGACCCTGGGGTAATTCACCCCTCCACTTT.

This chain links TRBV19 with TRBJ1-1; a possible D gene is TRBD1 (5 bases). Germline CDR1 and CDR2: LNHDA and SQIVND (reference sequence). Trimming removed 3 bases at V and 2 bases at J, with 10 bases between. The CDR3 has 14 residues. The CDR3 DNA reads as TGTGCCAGTAGTATGGGCGACAGAAACACTGAAGCTTTCTTT. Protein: CASSMGDRNTEAFF.

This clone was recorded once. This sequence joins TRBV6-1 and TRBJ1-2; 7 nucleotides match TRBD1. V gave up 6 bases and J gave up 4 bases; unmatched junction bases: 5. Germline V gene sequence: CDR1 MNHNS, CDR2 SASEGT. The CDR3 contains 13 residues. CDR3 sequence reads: CASSTQGTYGYTF. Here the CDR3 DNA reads TGTGCCAGCAGCACACAGGGGACCTATGGCTACACCTTC.

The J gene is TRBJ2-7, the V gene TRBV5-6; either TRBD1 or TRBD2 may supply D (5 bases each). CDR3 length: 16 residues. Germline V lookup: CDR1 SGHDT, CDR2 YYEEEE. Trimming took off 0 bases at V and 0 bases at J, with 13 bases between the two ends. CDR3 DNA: TGTGCCAGCAGCTTGGAATTGGGGGTCGGCTCCTACGAGCAGTACTTC. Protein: CASSLELGVGSYEQYF.

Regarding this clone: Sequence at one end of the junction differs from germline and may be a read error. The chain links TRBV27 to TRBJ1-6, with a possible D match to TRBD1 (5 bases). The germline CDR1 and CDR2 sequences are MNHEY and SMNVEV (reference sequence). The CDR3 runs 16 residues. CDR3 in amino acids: CASTQGGRSRNSPLHF. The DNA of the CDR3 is TGTGCCAGCACTCAGGGAGGCCGGTCAAGGAATTCGCCCCTCCACTTT.

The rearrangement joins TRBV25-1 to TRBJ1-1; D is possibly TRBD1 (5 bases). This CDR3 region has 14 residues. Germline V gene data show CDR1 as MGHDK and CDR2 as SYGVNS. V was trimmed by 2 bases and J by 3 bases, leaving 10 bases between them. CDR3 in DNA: TGTGCCAGCAGTGAAGCAGGGTCCTACACTGAAGCTTTCTTT. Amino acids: CASSEAGSYTEAFF.

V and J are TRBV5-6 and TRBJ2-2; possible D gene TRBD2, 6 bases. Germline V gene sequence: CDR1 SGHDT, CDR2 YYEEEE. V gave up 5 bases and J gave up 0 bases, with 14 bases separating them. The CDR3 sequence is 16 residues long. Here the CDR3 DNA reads TGTGCCAGCAGTCGACCCGGGGGATCGAACACCGGGGAGCTGTTTTTT. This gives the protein CASSRPGGSNTGELFF.

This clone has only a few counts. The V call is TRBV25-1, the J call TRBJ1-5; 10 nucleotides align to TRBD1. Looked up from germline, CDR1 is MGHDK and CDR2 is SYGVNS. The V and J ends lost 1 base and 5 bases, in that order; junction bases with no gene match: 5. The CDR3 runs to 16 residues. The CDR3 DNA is TGTGCCAGCAGTGAATGGGGGACAGGGGTGGATCAGCCCCAGCATTTT. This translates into CASSEWGTGVDQPQHF.

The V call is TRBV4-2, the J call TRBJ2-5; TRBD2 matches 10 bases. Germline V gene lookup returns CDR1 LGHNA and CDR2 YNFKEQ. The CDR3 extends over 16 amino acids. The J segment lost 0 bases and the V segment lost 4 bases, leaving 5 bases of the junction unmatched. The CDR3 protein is CASSLTGTSDQETQYF. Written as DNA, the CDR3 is TGTGCCAGCAGCCTTACCGGGACTAGCGACCAAGAGACCCAGTACTTC.

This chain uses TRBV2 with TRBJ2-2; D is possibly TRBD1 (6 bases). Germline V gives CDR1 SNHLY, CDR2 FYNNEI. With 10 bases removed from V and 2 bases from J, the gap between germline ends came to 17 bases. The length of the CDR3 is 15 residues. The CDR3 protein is CATQGPGQNTGELFF. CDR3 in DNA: TGTGCCACCCAGGGCCCGGGACAAAACACCGGGGAGCTGTTTTTT. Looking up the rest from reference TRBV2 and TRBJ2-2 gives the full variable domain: EPEVTQTPSHQVTQMGQEVILRCVPISNHLYFYWYRQILGQKVEFLVSFYNNEISEKSEIFDDQFSVERPDGSNFTLKIRSTKLEDSAMYFCATQGPGQNTGELFFGEGSRLTVL.

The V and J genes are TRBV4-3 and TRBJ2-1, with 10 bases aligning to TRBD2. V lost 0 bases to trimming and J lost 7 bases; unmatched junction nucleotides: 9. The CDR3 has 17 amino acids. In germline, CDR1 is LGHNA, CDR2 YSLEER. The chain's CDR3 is CASSQDSSAGGVNEQFF. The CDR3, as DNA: TGCGCCAGCAGCCAAGATTCCTCAGCGGGGGGGGTAAATGAGCAGTTCTTC.

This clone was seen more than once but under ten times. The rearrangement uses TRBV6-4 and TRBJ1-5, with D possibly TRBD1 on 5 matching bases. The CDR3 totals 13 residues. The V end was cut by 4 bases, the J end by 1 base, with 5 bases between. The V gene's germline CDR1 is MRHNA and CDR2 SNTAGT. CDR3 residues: CASSGDSNQPQHF. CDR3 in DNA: TGTGCCAGCAGTGGGGACAGCAATCAGCCCCAGCATTTT.

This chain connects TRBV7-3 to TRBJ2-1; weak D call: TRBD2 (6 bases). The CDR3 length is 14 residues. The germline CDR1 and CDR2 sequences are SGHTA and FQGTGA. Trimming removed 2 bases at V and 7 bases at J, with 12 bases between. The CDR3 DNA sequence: TGTGCCAGCAGCTTAGTCGCCCGGGGGAATGAGCAGTTCTTC. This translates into CASSLVARGNEQFF.

CDR3 in amino acids: CASSTGAGYTF. CDR3 DNA: TGTGCCAGCTCTACAGGTGCAGGCTACACCTTC. This chain joins TRBV6-6 and TRBJ1-2, with D possibly matching TRBD1 (5 bases). Trimming pared 8 bases from V and 8 bases from J, leaving 12 bases between. The CDR3 totals 11 residues. Germline V gives CDR1 MNHNY, CDR2 SVGAGI (reference sequence).

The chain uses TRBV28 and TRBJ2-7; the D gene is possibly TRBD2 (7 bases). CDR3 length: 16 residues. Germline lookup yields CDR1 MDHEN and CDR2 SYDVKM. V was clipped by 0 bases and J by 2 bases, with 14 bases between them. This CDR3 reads CASSLWGGATPYEQYF. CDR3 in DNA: TGTGCCAGCAGTTTATGGGGGGGGGCCACTCCCTACGAGCAGTACTTC.

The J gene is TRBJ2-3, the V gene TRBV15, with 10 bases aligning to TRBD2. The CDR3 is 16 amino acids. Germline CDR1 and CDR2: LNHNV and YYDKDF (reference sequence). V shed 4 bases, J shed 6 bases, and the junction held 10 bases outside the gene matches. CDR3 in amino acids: CATSIDLTSGADTQYF. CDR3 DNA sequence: TGTGCCACCAGCATTGACCTTACTAGCGGGGCGGATACGCAGTATTTT. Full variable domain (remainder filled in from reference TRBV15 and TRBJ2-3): DAMVIQNPRYQVTQFGKPVTLSCSQTLNHNVMYWYQQKSSQAPKLLFHYYDKDFNNEADTPDNFQSRRPNTSFCFLDIRSPGLGDTAMYLCATSIDLTSGADTQYFGPGTRLTVL.

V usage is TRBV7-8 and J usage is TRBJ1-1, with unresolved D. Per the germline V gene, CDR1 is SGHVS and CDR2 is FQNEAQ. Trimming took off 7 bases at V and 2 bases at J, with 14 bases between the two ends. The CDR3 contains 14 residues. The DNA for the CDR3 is TGTGCCAGCACCCAGGTAGCGGGAAACACTGAAGCTTTCTTT. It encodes CASTQVAGNTEAFF.